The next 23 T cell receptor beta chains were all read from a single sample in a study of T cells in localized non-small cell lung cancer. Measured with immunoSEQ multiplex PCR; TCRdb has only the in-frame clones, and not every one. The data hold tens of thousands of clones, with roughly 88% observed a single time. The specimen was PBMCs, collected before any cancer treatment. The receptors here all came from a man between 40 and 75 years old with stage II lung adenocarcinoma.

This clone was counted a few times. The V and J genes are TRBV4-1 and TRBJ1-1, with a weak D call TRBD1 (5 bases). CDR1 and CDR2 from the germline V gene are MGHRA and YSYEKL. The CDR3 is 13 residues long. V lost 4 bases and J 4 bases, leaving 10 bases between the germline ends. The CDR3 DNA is TGCGCCAGCAGCCCCCCGGGGGTCACTGAAGCTTTCTTT. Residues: CASSPPGVTEAFF.

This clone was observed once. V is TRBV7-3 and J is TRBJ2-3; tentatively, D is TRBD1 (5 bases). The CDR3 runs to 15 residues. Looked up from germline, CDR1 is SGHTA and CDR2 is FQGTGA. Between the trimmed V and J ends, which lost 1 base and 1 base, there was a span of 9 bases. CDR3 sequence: CASSLMGRGTDTQYF. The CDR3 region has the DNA TGTGCCAGCAGCTTAATGGGGCGCGGCACAGATACGCAGTATTTT.

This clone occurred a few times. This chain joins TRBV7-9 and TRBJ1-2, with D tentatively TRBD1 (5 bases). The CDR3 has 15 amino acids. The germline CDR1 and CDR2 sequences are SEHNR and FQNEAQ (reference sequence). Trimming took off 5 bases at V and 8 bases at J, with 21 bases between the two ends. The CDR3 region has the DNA TGTGCCAGCAGCCCCTCCTTGGAGGGGCTGATCGGCTACACCTTC. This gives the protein CASSPSLEGLIGYTF.

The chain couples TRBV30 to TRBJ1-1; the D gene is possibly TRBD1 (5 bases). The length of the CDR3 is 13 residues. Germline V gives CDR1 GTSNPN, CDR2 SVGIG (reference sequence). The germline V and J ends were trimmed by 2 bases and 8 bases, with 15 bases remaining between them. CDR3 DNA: TGTGCCTGGAGTAGGGGCCTCAATAAGGAAGCTTTCTTT. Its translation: CAWSRGLNKEAFF.

As DNA, the CDR3 is TGTGCCACCAGCAGAGACAGGGTCCTACTCTCCGAGCAGTACTTC. It specifies CATSRDRVLLSEQYF. The genes are TRBV15 and TRBJ2-7; TRBD1 might be the D (5 bases). The V gene lost 0 bases and the J gene lost 6 bases, with 15 bases spanning the gap. This CDR3 region has 15 residues. The germline V gene encodes CDR1 LNHNV and CDR2 YYDKDF (reference sequence).

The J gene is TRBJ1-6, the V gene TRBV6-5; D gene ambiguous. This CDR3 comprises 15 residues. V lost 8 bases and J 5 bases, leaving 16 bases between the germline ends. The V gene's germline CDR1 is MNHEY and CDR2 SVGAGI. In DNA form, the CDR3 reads TGTGCCAGCCGAGGGAGGGTGCTCGATAATTCACCCCTCCACTTT. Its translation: CASRGRVLDNSPLHF.

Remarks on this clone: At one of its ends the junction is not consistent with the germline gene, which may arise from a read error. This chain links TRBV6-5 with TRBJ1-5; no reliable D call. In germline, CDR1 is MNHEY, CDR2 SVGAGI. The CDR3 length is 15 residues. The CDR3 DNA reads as TGTGGCAGCAGTTTTAGCATGAGGGAAGATCAGCCCCAGCATTTT. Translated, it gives CGSSFSMREDQPQHF.

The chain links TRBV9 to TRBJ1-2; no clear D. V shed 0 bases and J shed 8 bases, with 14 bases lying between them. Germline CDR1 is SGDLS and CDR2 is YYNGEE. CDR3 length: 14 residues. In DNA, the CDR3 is TGTGCCAGCAGCGTAGGCGCCTCCCGGGAGGGCTACACCTTC. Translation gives CASSVGASREGYTF. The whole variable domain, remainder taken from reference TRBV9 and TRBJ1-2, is DSGVTQTPKHLITATGQRVTLRCSPRSGDLSVYWYQQSLDQGLQFLIQYYNGEERAKGNILERFSAQQFPDLHSELNLSSLELGDSALYFCASSVGASREGYTFGSGTRLTVV.

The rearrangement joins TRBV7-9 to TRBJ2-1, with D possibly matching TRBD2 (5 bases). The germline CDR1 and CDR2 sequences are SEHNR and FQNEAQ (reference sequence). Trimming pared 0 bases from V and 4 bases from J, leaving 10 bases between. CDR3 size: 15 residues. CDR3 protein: CASSLAAVTYNEQFF. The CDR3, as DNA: TGTGCCAGCAGCTTAGCAGCGGTAACGTACAATGAGCAGTTCTTC.

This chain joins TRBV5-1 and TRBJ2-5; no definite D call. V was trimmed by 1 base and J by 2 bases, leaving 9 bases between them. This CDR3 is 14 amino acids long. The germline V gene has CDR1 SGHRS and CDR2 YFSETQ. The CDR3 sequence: CASSLMSLQETQYF. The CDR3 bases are TGCGCCAGCAGCTTGATGTCCCTTCAAGAGACCCAGTACTTC.

CDR3 loop: CASSPGGDEQYF. The CDR3 region has the DNA TGTGCCAGCAGCCCCGGCGGGGACGAGCAGTACTTC. The rearrangement links TRBV5-5 to TRBJ2-7; maybe TRBD2 (6 bases). There are 12 residues in the CDR3. Looked up from germline, CDR1 is SGHKS and CDR2 is YYEKEE (reference sequence). Trimming pared 4 bases from V and 5 bases from J, leaving 10 bases between.

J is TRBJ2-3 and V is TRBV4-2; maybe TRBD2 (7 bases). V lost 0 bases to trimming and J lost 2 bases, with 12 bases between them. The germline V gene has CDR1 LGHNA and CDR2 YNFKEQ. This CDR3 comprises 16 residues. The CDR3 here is CASSQDMGGATDTQYF. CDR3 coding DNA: TGTGCCAGCAGCCAAGATATGGGGGGGGCCACAGATACGCAGTATTTT.

CDR3 residues: CASSWAGEQYF. The DNA of the CDR3 is TGTGCCAGCAGCTGGGCGGGAGAGCAGTACTTC. V gene TRBV7-9 combines with J gene TRBJ2-7; maybe TRBD2 (6 bases). V dropped 4 bases and J dropped 7 bases, with 8 bases sitting between them. Germline CDR1 SEHNR, CDR2 FQNEAQ (reference sequence). The CDR3 loop spans 11 amino acids.

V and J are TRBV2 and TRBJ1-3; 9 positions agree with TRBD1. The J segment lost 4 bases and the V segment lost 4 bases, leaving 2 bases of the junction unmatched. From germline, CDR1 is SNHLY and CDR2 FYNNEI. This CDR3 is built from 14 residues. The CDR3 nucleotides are TGTGCCAGCAGTGGACAGGGGGACGGAAACACCATATATTTT. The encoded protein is CASSGQGDGNTIYF.

DNA for the CDR3: TGTGCCAGCAGTTTGGGACAGACTAACTATGGCTACACCTTC. Translating gives CASSLGQTNYGYTF. The J gene is TRBJ1-2, the V gene TRBV28, with TRBD1 identical over 7 bases. Germline lookup yields CDR1 MDHEN and CDR2 SYDVKM. CDR3 length: 14 amino acids. V was clipped by 3 bases and J by 0 bases; unmatched bases: 1.

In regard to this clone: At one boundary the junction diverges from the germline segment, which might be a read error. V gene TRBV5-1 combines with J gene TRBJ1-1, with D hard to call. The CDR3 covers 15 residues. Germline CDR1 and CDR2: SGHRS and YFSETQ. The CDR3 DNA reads TGCGCCAGCAGCTTGGGGGTGGGGAGGGCCACTGAAACTTTCTTT. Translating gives CASSLGVGRATETFF.

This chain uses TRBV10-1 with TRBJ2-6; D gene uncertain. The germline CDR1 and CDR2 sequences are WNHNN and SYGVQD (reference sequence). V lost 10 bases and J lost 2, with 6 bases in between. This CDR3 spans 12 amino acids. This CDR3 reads CATIPGANVLTF. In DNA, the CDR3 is TGCGCCACGATCCCTGGGGCCAACGTCCTGACTTTC.

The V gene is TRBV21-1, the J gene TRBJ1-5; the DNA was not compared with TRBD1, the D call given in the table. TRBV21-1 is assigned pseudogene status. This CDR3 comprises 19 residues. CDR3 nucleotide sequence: TGTGCCAGCAGCTTTCGTAAGAAGTGTTGGGACAGGGGCCATCAGCCCCAGCATTTT. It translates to CASSFRKKCWDRGHQPQHF.

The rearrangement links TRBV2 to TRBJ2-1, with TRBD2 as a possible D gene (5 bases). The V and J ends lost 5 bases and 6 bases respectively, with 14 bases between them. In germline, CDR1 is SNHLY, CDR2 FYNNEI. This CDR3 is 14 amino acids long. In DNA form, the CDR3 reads TGTGCCAGCAGTCCACACCACGGGGTCAATGAGCAGTTCTTC. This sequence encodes CASSPHHGVNEQFF. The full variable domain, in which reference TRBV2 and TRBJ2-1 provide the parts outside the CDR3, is EPEVTQTPSHQVTQMGQEVILRCVPISNHLYFYWYRQILGQKVEFLVSFYNNEISEKSEIFDDQFSVERPDGSNFTLKIRSTKLEDSAMYFCASSPHHGVNEQFFGPGTRLTVL.

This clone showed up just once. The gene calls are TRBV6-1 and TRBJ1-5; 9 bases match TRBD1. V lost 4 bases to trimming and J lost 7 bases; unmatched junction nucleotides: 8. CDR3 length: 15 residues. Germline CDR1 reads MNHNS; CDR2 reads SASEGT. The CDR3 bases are TGTGCCAGCAGTGCCTCTCGGACAGGGGAACAGCCCCAGCATTTT. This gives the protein CASSASRTGEQPQHF.

The CDR3 nucleotides read TGTGCCAGCAGTTTCGGGGAACGTGTGGGCTACACCTTC. The encoded protein is CASSFGERVGYTF. The gene calls are TRBV28 and TRBJ1-2, with D unclear. CDR3 length equals 13 residues. Germline values: CDR1 MDHEN, CDR2 SYDVKM. V dropped 3 bases and J dropped 8 bases, with 13 bases sitting between them.

The CDR3 bases are TGTGCCAGCAGTTTACAGATCAACCCTAACTATGGCTACACCTTC. Translation: CASSLQINPNYGYTF. V and J are TRBV27 and TRBJ1-2, with D unresolved. The CDR3 extends over 15 amino acids. The V end was cut by 2 bases, the J end by 0 bases, with 10 bases between. From germline, CDR1 is MNHEY and CDR2 SMNVEV (reference sequence).

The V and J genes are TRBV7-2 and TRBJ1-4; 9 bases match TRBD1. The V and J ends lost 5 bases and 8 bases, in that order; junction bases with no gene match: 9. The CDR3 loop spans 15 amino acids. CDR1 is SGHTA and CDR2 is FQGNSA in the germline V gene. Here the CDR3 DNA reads TGTGCCAGCAGCGGCCAGACAGGGGGTGGAGAAAAACTGTTTTTT. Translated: CASSGQTGGGEKLFF.